A single sample gave rise to the 25 T cell receptor beta chains below, sequenced in a study of control samples from healthy donors and cancer patients. Data came from immunoSEQ multiplex PCR; TCRdb stores just in-frame clones and leaves some out. The table records approximately 90,000 clones, around 85% of them present only once. Sequenced: PBMCs. Source of these receptors: a man between 65 and 79 years old with lung cancer.

The V gene is TRBV7-8, the J gene TRBJ1-3, with D uncertain. The CDR3 spans 14 residues. The germline gives CDR1 SGHVS, CDR2 FQNEAQ. Trimming stripped 1 base from V and 0 bases from J, with 4 bases between. CDR3 protein: CASSLVSSGNTIYF. CDR3 sequence (DNA): TGTGCCAGCAGCTTAGTCAGCTCTGGAAACACCATATATTTT. The full variable domain, with the rest looked up from reference TRBV7-8 and TRBJ1-3, is GAGVSQSPRYKVAKRGQDVALRCDPISGHVSLFWYQQALGQGPEFLTYFQNEAQLDKSGLPSDRFFAERPEGSVSTLKIQRTQQEDSAVYLCASSLVSSGNTIYFGEGSWLTVV.

The chain combines TRBV11-2 with TRBJ1-1; the D gene is possibly TRBD1 (5 bases). Germline V gene sequence: CDR1 SGHAT, CDR2 FQNNGV. The CDR3 sequence is 17 residues long. V shed 3 bases and J shed 3 bases, with 20 bases lying between them. CDR3 in amino acids: CASSFWGGHFGDTEAFF. CDR3 bases: TGTGCCAGCAGCTTTTGGGGAGGACACTTTGGAGACACTGAAGCTTTCTTT.

This clone was seen just once. The chain recombines TRBV19 with TRBJ1-6; TRBD1 might be the D (5 bases). In germline, CDR1 is LNHDA, CDR2 SQIVND (reference sequence). V was cut by 3 bases and J by 8 bases, with 14 bases left in between. This CDR3 is 15 amino acids long. CDR3 sequence: CASSIQEGFDSPLHF. DNA for the CDR3: TGTGCCAGTAGTATCCAAGAGGGGTTTGATTCACCCCTCCACTTT.

The rearrangement uses TRBV25-1 and TRBJ2-7; a possible D gene is TRBD1 (6 bases). The CDR3 is 14 residues long. Trimming took off 1 base at V and 4 bases at J, with 11 bases between the two ends. CDR1 is MGHDK, CDR2 SYGVNS, per germline. As DNA, the CDR3 is TGTGCCAGCAGTGAATCAGGGGCCGTTTACGAGCAGTACTTC. It is translated as CASSESGAVYEQYF.

The chain carries TRBV7-2 and TRBJ1-1; TRBD1 is a possible D gene (5 bases). There are 13 residues in the CDR3. V lost 5 bases and J lost 11, with 18 bases in between. Per germline, CDR1 SGHTA and CDR2 FQGNSA. Here the CDR3 DNA reads TGTGCCAGCAGCCACGGGACTTCTCTTCGGGCTTTCTTT. Protein sequence: CASSHGTSLRAFF.

The chain recombines TRBV4-1 with TRBJ2-3; 11 positions match TRBD2. Germline loops: CDR1 MGHRA, CDR2 YSYEKL. The ends lost 4 bases at V and 3 bases at J; junction bases unmatched: 3. The CDR3 is made up of 15 amino acids. CDR3 region: CASSRSGGATDTQYF. The DNA for the CDR3 is TGCGCCAGCAGCCGTAGCGGGGGGGCGACAGATACGCAGTATTTT.

CDR3 sequence: CASSLGLAADTQYF. DNA for the CDR3: TGTGCCAGCAGTTTGGGACTAGCGGCAGATACGCAGTATTTT. The rearrangement joins TRBV27 to TRBJ2-3; 11 bases match TRBD2. Germline V gene lookup returns CDR1 MNHEY and CDR2 SMNVEV (reference sequence). Trimming removed 3 bases from V and 4 bases from J; junction bases left unmatched: 0. The CDR3 is 14 residues long.

This chain joins TRBV19 and TRBJ1-1; no reliable D call. This CDR3 contains 15 residues. Per germline, CDR1 LNHDA and CDR2 SQIVND (reference sequence). V was trimmed by 4 bases and J by 1 base, leaving 13 bases between them. The CDR3 DNA is TGTGCCAGTAGTAACCTTGGGAAGGGGAACACTGAAGCTTTCTTT. It yields the protein CASSNLGKGNTEAFF.

This clone has only one observation. This chain links TRBV9 with TRBJ2-7; 11 bases are shared with TRBD2. With V trimmed by 2 bases and J by 6 bases, 7 bases remained unmatched. This CDR3 contains 15 residues. Germline assignment: CDR1 SGDLS and CDR2 YYNGEE. The CDR3 DNA is TGTGCCAGCAGCGTTGGTAGCGGGGGGGGCGCCGAGCAGTACTTC. Its protein product is CASSVGSGGGAEQYF. The full variable domain, its missing parts supplied by reference TRBV9 and TRBJ2-7, is DSGVTQTPKHLITATGQRVTLRCSPRSGDLSVYWYQQSLDQGLQFLIQYYNGEERAKGNILERFSAQQFPDLHSELNLSSLELGDSALYFCASSVGSGGGAEQYFGPGTRLTVT.

The rearrangement joins TRBV19 to TRBJ2-7; 16 bases are shared with TRBD2. Unmatched junction bases numbered 9, after V lost 3 bases and J lost 1 base. This CDR3 is built from 19 residues. Germline V gene data show CDR1 as LNHDA and CDR2 as SQIVND (reference sequence). The CDR3, as DNA: TGTGCCAGTAGTATCTCCGGGACTAGCGGGGGGGCGTCATCCTACGAGCAGTACTTC. Its protein is CASSISGTSGGASSYEQYF.

The J gene is TRBJ2-1, the V gene TRBV5-1, with 7 positions matching TRBD2. The V gene's germline CDR1 is SGHRS and CDR2 YFSETQ. J lost 6 bases, V lost 0 bases, and 6 bases had no gene match. This CDR3 spans 15 amino acids. CDR3 amino acids: CASSLAAGLSNEQFF. CDR3 DNA sequence: TGCGCCAGCAGCTTGGCAGCGGGGCTATCCAATGAGCAGTTCTTC.

The V and J genes are TRBV10-2 and TRBJ1-3; the match to TRBD1 covers 7 bases. Germline CDR1 reads WSHSY; CDR2 reads SAAADI. This CDR3 spans 15 amino acids. J was trimmed by 2 bases and V by 3 bases; bases with no gene match: 4. The CDR3 spells CASSDRDSAGNTIYF. CDR3 coding DNA: TGCGCCAGCAGTGACAGGGACAGCGCTGGAAACACCATATATTTT.

This clone turned up a few times. V is TRBV25-1 and J is TRBJ2-2; no reliable D call. The germline V and J ends were trimmed by 1 base and 4 bases, with 7 bases remaining between them. Germline assignment: CDR1 MGHDK and CDR2 SYGVNS. This CDR3 has 14 amino acids. The CDR3 reads CASSESAATGELFF. The CDR3 DNA reads TGTGCCAGCAGTGAATCTGCTGCCACCGGGGAGCTGTTTTTT.

The chain is built from TRBV21-1 and TRBJ1-1. TRBV21-1 is flagged as a pseudogene. The CDR3 is made up of 13 amino acids. CDR3 sequence reads: CASWGTANTEAFF. CDR3 sequence (DNA): TGTGCCAGCTGGGGAACGGCGAACACTGAAGCTTTCTTT.

This chain joins TRBV3-1 (or the pseudogene TRBV3-2) and TRBJ1-2, with D uncertain. Germline V gene lookup returns CDR1 LGHDT and CDR2 YNNKEL (reference sequence). V was pared by 1 base and J by 8 bases, with 5 bases between. The CDR3 has 11 amino acids. This chain's CDR3 is CASSQGGGYTF. In DNA, the CDR3 is TGTGCCAGCAGCCAAGGTGGGGGCTACACCTTC.

The gene calls are TRBV7-3 and TRBJ2-7; 8 bases match TRBD1. The germline gives CDR1 SGHTA, CDR2 FQGTGA. There are 15 residues in the CDR3. Trimming cost V 5 bases and J 3 bases; bases outside gene matches: 9. CDR3 loop: CASSTQPGTGYEQYF. CDR3 coding DNA: TGTGCCAGCAGCACGCAACCCGGGACAGGCTACGAGCAGTACTTC. The full variable domain, its missing parts supplied by reference TRBV7-3 and TRBJ2-7, is GAGVSQTPSNKVTEKGKYVELRCDPISGHTALYWYRQSLGQGPEFLIYFQGTGAADDSGLPNDRFFAVRPEGSVSTLKIQRTERGDSAVYLCASSTQPGTGYEQYFGPGTRLTVT.

Only one count was recorded for this clone. This chain uses TRBV28 with TRBJ2-7; D is possibly TRBD1 or TRBD2 (5 bases each). The CDR3 loop spans 13 amino acids. CDR1 and CDR2 (germline): MDHEN, SYDVKM. The V gene lost 5 bases and the J gene lost 2 bases, with 10 bases spanning the gap. This CDR3 is CASSGDGTYEQYF. In nucleotides, the CDR3 is TGTGCCAGCAGTGGGGACGGAACCTACGAGCAGTACTTC.

The chain couples TRBV10-2 to TRBJ1-6; possibly TRBD1 for D (6 bases). The CDR3 is 15 amino acids. Germline V lookup: CDR1 WSHSY, CDR2 SAAADI. Trimming pared 3 bases from V and 11 bases from J, leaving 17 bases between. Written as DNA, the CDR3 is TGCGCCAGCAGTGAATTTACAGGGACTCGGGCACCCCTCCACTTT. Translated: CASSEFTGTRAPLHF.

The chain links TRBV6-2 or TRBV6-3 to TRBJ1-4, with 8 nucleotides matching TRBD1. J lost 9 bases, V lost 0 bases, and 6 bases had no gene match. Germline CDR1 reads MNHEY; CDR2 reads SVGEGT. The CDR3 covers 15 residues. CDR3 nucleotides: TGTGCCAGCAGTTACTCGCGGACAGGGTTACAAAAACTGTTTTTT. Its translation: CASSYSRTGLQKLFF.

This sequence joins TRBV6-5 and TRBJ1-3; possibly TRBD1 for D (6 bases). The germline V and J ends were trimmed by 0 bases and 1 base, with 7 bases remaining between them. The CDR3 length is 15 residues. Germline loops: CDR1 MNHEY, CDR2 SVGAGI. The CDR3 DNA follows: TGTGCCAGCAGTTACTCACAGGGATCTGGAAACACCATATATTTT. Its protein product is CASSYSQGSGNTIYF.

This clone appeared a few times. The chain carries TRBV2 and TRBJ1-2, with D uncertain. V lost 4 bases and J 4 bases, leaving 10 bases between the germline ends. The CDR3 is made up of 13 amino acids. Looked up from germline, CDR1 is SNHLY and CDR2 is FYNNEI. The CDR3 region is CASSGLEIYGYTF. CDR3 sequence (DNA): TGTGCCAGCAGTGGGTTGGAGATCTATGGCTACACCTTC. Combining the CDR3 with reference TRBV2 and TRBJ1-2 gives the whole variable domain EPEVTQTPSHQVTQMGQEVILRCVPISNHLYFYWYRQILGQKVEFLVSFYNNEISEKSEIFDDQFSVERPDGSNFTLKIRSTKLEDSAMYFCASSGLEIYGYTFGSGTRLTVV.

This clone was seen a single time. The chain combines TRBV12-3 or TRBV12-4 with TRBJ2-3; no clear D gene. V was clipped by 2 bases and J by 5 bases, with 5 bases between them. CDR3 length: 12 amino acids. The CDR3 is CASSLWGDTQYF. DNA for the CDR3: TGTGCCAGCAGTTTATGGGGAGATACGCAGTATTTT.

V gene TRBV6-5 combines with J gene TRBJ1-3; a possible D gene is TRBD1 (5 bases). The ends were cut back, 0 bases at V and 0 bases at J, with 9 bases in the middle. The CDR3 loop spans 16 amino acids. Germline V lookup: CDR1 MNHEY, CDR2 SVGAGI. The CDR3 here is CASSYSTAHSGNTIYF. As DNA, the CDR3 is TGTGCCAGCAGTTACTCGACAGCTCACTCTGGAAACACCATATATTTT.

This chain links TRBV5-4 with TRBJ2-2; possibly TRBD2 for D (7 bases). CDR3 size: 16 residues. Germline V gene data show CDR1 as SGHNT and CDR2 as YYREEE (reference sequence). V gave up 4 bases and J gave up 5 bases, with 18 bases separating them. The CDR3 DNA sequence: TGTGCCAGCAGCCCTGGGGGGGCGATAAGGACCGGGGAGCTGTTTTTT. It yields the protein CASSPGGAIRTGELFF.

For the CDR3, the DNA is TGTGCCAGCTCCCAACTGAAGGGGCGAGAAGCTTTCTTT. It codes for CASSQLKGREAFF. The V and J genes are TRBV18 and TRBJ1-1, with D possibly matching TRBD1 (5 bases). The germline V gene has CDR1 KGHSH and CDR2 LQKENI. CDR3 length: 13 residues. Deletions cut 6 bases from V and 8 bases from J, with 16 bases between.